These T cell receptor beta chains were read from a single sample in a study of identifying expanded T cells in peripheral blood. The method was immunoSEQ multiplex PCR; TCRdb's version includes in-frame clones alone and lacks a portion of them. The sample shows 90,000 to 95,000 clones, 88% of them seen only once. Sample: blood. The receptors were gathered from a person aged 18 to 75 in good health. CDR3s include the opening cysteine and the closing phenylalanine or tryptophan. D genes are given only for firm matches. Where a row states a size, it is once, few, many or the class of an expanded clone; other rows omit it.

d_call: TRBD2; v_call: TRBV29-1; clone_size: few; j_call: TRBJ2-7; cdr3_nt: TGCAGCGCCCGGATCAGCGGGGTATACGAGCAGTACTTC; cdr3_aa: CSARISGVYEQYF
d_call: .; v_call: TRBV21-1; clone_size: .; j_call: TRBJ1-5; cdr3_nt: TGTGCCAGCAGCAAAGCCCCCCAGCTAGATAGCAATCAGCCCCAGCATTTT; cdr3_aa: CASSKAPQLDSNQPQHF
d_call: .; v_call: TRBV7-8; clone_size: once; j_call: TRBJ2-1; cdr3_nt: TGTGCCAGCAGCTTAGAGCCTAGCAATGAGCAGTTCTTC; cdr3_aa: CASSLEPSNEQFF
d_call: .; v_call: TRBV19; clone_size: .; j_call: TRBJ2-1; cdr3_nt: TGTGCCAGTAGTATACGGGCTAACAATGAGCAGTTCTTC; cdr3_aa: CASSIRANNEQFF
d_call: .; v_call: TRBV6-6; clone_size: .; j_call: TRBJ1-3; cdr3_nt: TGTGCCAGCAGTTACTCGACCGGGGAGGACACCATATATTTT; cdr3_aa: CASSYSTGEDTIYF
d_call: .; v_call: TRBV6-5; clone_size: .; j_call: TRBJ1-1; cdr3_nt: TGTGCCAGCAGTACGACCTTGTTTACTGAAGCTTTCTTT; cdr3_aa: CASSTTLFTEAFF
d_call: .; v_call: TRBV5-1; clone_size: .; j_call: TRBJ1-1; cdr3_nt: TGCGCCAGCAGCTTAGGACCTGTGGGTCCGAACACTGAAGCTTTCTTT; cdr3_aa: CASSLGPVGPNTEAFF
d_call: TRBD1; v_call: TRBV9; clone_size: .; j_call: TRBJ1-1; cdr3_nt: TGTGCCAGCAGCGTAGGCAGTGGGCAGGGGGCTATTGAAGCTTTCTTT; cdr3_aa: CASSVGSGQGAIEAFF
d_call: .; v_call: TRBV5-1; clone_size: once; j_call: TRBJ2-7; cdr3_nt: TGCGCCAGCAGCTTGCCCGCTGACGAGCAGTACTTC; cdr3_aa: CASSLPADEQYF
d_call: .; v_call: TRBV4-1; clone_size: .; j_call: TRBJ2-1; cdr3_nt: TGCGCCAGCGGCCCAGGAGGGGGGAACAATGAGCAGTTCTTC; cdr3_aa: CASGPGGGNNEQFF
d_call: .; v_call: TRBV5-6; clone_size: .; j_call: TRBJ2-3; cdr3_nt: TGTGCCAGCAGCTTGGGTTCGGGCACAGATACGCAGTATTTT; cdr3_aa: CASSLGSGTDTQYF
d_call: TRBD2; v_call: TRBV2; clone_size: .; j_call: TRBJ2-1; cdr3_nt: TGTGCCAGCAGGGGGCTAGCGGGGGTGACGAGTGAGCAGTTCTTC; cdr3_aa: CASRGLAGVTSEQFF
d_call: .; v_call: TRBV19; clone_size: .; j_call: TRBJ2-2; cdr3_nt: TGTGCCAGTAGTATCTCTGGGAGCGGGGAGCTGTTTTTT; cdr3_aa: CASSISGSGELFF
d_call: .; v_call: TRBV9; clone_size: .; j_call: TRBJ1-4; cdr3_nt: TGTGCCAGCAGCCCTACCCCATTCCCGGATGAAAAACTGTTTTTT; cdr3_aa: CASSPTPFPDEKLFF
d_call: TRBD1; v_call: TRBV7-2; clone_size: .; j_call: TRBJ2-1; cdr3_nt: TGTGCCAGCAGCTTGGACAGGGTGGGCAATGAGCAGTTCTTC; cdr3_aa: CASSLDRVGNEQFF
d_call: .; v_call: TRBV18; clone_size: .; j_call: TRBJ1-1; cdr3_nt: TGTGCCAGCTCACGTGACCGCCAGGGAGGCACTGAAGCTTTCTTT; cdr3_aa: CASSRDRQGGTEAFF
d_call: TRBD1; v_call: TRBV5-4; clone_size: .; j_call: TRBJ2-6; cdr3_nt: TGTGCCAGCAGCCAGGGACAGGCCACCTCTGGGGCCAACGTCCTGACTTTC; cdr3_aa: CASSQGQATSGANVLTF
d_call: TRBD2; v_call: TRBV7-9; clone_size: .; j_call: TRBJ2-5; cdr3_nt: TGTGCCAGCAGCCCGCGCCTAGCGGGGGGGCCAAAAGAGACCCAGTACTTC; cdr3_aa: CASSPRLAGGPKETQYF
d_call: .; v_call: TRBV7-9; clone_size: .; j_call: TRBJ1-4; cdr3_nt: TGTGCCAGCAGCCAGGGGAGACCTAATGAAAAACTGTTTTTT; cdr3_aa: CASSQGRPNEKLFF
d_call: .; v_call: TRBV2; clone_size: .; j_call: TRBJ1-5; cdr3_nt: TGTGCCAGCAGTGAGGGGGGGCTAAGTGGCAATCAGCCCCAGCATTTT; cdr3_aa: CASSEGGLSGNQPQHF
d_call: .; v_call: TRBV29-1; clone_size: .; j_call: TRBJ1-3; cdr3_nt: TGCAGCGCCGGCCAGAATGAAAACACCATATATTTT; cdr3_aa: CSAGQNENTIYF
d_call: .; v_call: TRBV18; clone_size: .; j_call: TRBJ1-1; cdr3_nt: TGTGCCAGCTCACCCACAAGGAACACTGAAGCTTTCTTT; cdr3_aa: CASSPTRNTEAFF
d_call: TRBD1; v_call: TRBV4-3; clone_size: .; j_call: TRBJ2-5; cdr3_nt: TGCGCCAGCAGCCAACTGGGACAGGGGGCAGAGACCCAGTACTTC; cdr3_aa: CASSQLGQGAETQYF
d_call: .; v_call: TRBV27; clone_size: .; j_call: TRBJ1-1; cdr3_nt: TGTGCCAGCAGTTTAGAGGGAGGGGCTGAACGATCGGGGACTGAAGCTTTCTTT; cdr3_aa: CASSLEGGAERSGTEAFF
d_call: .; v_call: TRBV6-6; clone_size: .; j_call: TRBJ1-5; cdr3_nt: TGTGCCAGCATCGGAGGGGAGCCCAATCAGCCCCAGCATTTT; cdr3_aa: CASIGGEPNQPQHF